The 9 T cell receptor beta chains in this list originate from one sample, sequenced in a study of blood T cell repertoires in COVID-19. Using immunoSEQ multiplex PCR, the repertoire was profiled, and TCRdb retains in-frame clones only, with some absent. This sample yields fewer than 250,000 clones, of which about four fifths are seen a single time; 3.5% to 4% belongs to the top ten. Sequences were obtained from PBMCs or T cells enriched from blood (not recorded which). The receptors were sampled from a middle-aged woman who had been exposed to COVID-19.

The V gene is TRBV5-3, the J gene TRBJ1-1, with TRBD1 identical over 11 bases. TRBV5-3 is sorted into the ORF group, with uncertain function. Trimming cost V 4 bases and J 3 bases; bases outside gene matches: 17. CDR3 size: 19 residues. The CDR3 spells CARSMRARDRGFGYTEAFF. DNA of the CDR3: TGTGCCAGAAGCATGCGAGCCCGGGACAGGGGGTTTGGGTACACTGAAGCTTTCTTT.

The rearrangement uses TRBV5-6 and TRBJ1-5, with 9 bases aligning to TRBD1. Germline loops: CDR1 SGHDT, CDR2 YYEEEE. Trimming took 4 bases from V and 7 from J; bases not matched to a gene: 6. This CDR3 is 14 amino acids long. The CDR3 sequence: CASSQGTGLQPQHF. CDR3 nucleotides: TGTGCCAGCAGCCAGGGGACAGGGCTCCAGCCCCAGCATTTT.

V is TRBV6-2 or TRBV6-3 and J is TRBJ1-2, with TRBD1 matching 10 bases. Germline loops: CDR1 MNHEY, CDR2 SVGEGT. V was pared by 5 bases and J by 2 bases, with 11 bases of the junction left unmatched. This CDR3 spans 17 amino acids. The DNA of the CDR3 is TGTGCCAGCAGTCCGATATTTTCGGGACAGGGGAACTATGGCTACACCTTC. Translation gives CASSPIFSGQGNYGYTF.

CDR3 in amino acids: CASGTGGANTEAFF. CDR3 in DNA: TGTGCCAGCGGGACAGGGGGCGCCAACACTGAAGCTTTCTTT. This chain connects TRBV28 to TRBJ1-1, with 12 bases lining up with TRBD1. CDR1 is MDHEN and CDR2 is SYDVKM in the germline V gene. V was pared by 8 bases and J by 2 bases, with 3 bases of the junction left unmatched. This CDR3 has 14 amino acids.

The rearrangement links TRBV25-1 to TRBJ1-4; tentatively, D is TRBD1 (6 bases). This CDR3 has 15 amino acids. V lost 2 bases to trimming and J lost 7 bases, with 14 bases between them. Germline loops: CDR1 MGHDK, CDR2 SYGVNS. Here the CDR3 DNA reads TGTGCCAGCAGTGAAGGGGGCAGGGTCGCTGAAAAACTGTTTTTT. Its protein is CASSEGGRVAEKLFF.

This chain uses TRBV19 with TRBJ2-7; 10 bases map to TRBD1. The length of the CDR3 is 16 residues. Germline V gives CDR1 LNHDA, CDR2 SQIVND (reference sequence). After removal of 2 bases from V and 1 base from J, the junction contained 5 bases not matched to a gene. The CDR3 spells CASSIRGTGESYEQYF. CDR3 sequence (DNA): TGTGCCAGTAGTATAAGGGGGACAGGGGAGTCCTACGAGCAGTACTTC.

The chain employs TRBV4-1 and TRBJ2-1, with D tentatively TRBD2 (6 bases). Germline CDR1 MGHRA, CDR2 YSYEKL. The CDR3 loop spans 17 amino acids. The V gene lost 6 bases and the J gene lost 8 bases, with 26 bases spanning the gap. The CDR3, as DNA: TGCGCCAGCAGAAAAACGGTGGGGGGTGTTTTTTACTATGAGCAGTTCTTC. It translates to CASRKTVGGVFYYEQFF.

The J gene is TRBJ1-1, the V gene TRBV29-1, with TRBD1 matching over 9 bases. Germline CDR1 SQVTM, CDR2 ANQGSEA. V gave up 6 bases and J gave up 5 bases; unmatched junction bases: 7. The CDR3 covers 13 residues. The DNA of the CDR3 is TGCAGCGTGACCACAGGGGGCTGGACTGAAGCTTTCTTT. As protein: CSVTTGGWTEAFF.

V and J are TRBV11-1 and TRBJ2-3; 9 bases agree with TRBD1. Unmatched junction bases numbered 6, after V lost 2 bases and J lost 6 bases. The CDR3 loop spans 15 amino acids. CDR1 is SGHAT, CDR2 FQDESV, per germline (reference sequence). The CDR3 region has the DNA TGTGCCAGCAGCTTAAGGACAGGGGATGAGGATACGCAGTATTTT. It is translated as CASSLRTGDEDTQYF. The full variable domain, completed using reference TRBV11-1 and TRBJ2-3, is EAEVAQSPRYKITEKSQAVAFWCDPISGHATLYWYRQILGQGPELLVQFQDESVVDDSQLPKDRFSAERLKGVDSTLKIQPAELGDSAMYLCASSLRTGDEDTQYFGPGTRLTVL.